This record concerns one TCR beta chain sequence. What it recognizes is unknown. This sample is drawn from a study of long-term antiretroviral therapy in people with HIV. Study-wide points: No data on ART adherence, viral resistance or therapy changes.

Germline loops: CDR1 SGHRS, CDR2 YFSETQ. This CDR3 spans 14 amino acids. The trim removed 8 bases at V and 3 bases at J, leaving 6 bases unmatched. Running of the v3.0 immunoSEQ assay took place at survey level. Sequencing efforts were directed toward about 40,000-55,000 T-cell genomes per sample. TCRdb's table, derived via immunoSEQ multiplex PCR, lists solely in-frame clones and lacks some. Among nearly 25,000 clones listed, around 80% were seen once. Post-ART PBMC samples numbered at least two per donor, and pre-ART ones at least one. This rearrangement joins TRBV5-1 to TRBJ2-1; 9 bases match TRBD2. This sequence originates from a woman between 40 and 55 years old with HIV. The specimen was unsorted PBMCs, collected 1.2 years after starting antiretroviral therapy. The CDR3 spells CASKTSGDYNEQFF. In nucleotides, the CDR3 is TGCGCCAGTAAGACTAGCGGAGACTACAATGAGCAGTTCTTC.